The rows below give T cell receptor beta chains drawn from one sample of a study of blood T cell repertoires in COVID-19. Sequencing was performed with immunoSEQ multiplex PCR; in TCRdb, only in-frame clones are kept and a portion is missing. In the table there are over 90,000 clones, 84% of which are singletons. Material: peripheral blood. Every receptor here comes from a man aged 35 to 55 with active or convalescent COVID-19. Both conserved end residues are trimmed from each CDR3. A D gene is named only where the DNA matches it firmly.

TRBV9	NA	14	ASSPRRGADSNEQF
TRBV6-2/TRBV6-3	NA	14	ASSPLRAGLYNEQF
TRBV7-7	NA	11	ASSLGERTEAF
TRBV9	NA	11	ASSVVGAETQY
TRBV4-1	NA	11	ASSQDGAYGYT
TRBV6-1	TRBD1	13	ASSENRDRNSPLH
TRBV6-5	TRBD1	12	ASSGDSQDGTQY
TRBV7-7	TRBD1	17	ASSPRGQGAISSYNEQF
TRBV3-1/TRBV3-2	NA	12	ASSRYETKAEAF
TRBV4-2	TRBD1	14	ASSQGVGGTYNEQF
TRBV29-1	TRBD1	12	STLDRGLNNEQF
TRBV9	NA	11	ASSVATQETQY
TRBV9	TRBD1	14	ASSQSGDRANYGYT